This T cell receptor beta chain originates from a study of shared clonotypes between healthy human individuals. Using immunoSEQ multiplex PCR, the repertoire was profiled, and TCRdb retains in-frame clones only, with some absent. The table has approximately 2.3 million clones, about 92% seen once; the top ten hold roughly 0.36%. Study results and caveats: Sharing of clonotypes among donors was expected to vary with sequencing depth. Roughly 5% of naive CD4 clonotypes were common to a few donors.

This CDR3 has 15 amino acids. Per germline, CDR1 SGHTA and CDR2 FQGTGA. V shed 2 bases and J shed 1 base, with 11 bases lying between them. The study drew all its donors from Caucasian adults living in Nashville, Tennessee. In regard to this clone: What it binds is not known.

The source of this sequence is a man between 18 and 35 years old in good health. Some clones in this sample may be carry-over from other donors' samples. The sample was naive CD4+ T cells from PBMCs. Subset described: CD45RA+ positively selected. The rearrangement links TRBV7-3 to TRBJ1-1, with a possible D match to TRBD1 (6 bases). In DNA form, the CDR3 reads TGTGCCAGCAGCTTAGAAGGGGGGACGAACACTGAAGCTTTCTTT. Protein: CASSLEGGTNTEAFF.